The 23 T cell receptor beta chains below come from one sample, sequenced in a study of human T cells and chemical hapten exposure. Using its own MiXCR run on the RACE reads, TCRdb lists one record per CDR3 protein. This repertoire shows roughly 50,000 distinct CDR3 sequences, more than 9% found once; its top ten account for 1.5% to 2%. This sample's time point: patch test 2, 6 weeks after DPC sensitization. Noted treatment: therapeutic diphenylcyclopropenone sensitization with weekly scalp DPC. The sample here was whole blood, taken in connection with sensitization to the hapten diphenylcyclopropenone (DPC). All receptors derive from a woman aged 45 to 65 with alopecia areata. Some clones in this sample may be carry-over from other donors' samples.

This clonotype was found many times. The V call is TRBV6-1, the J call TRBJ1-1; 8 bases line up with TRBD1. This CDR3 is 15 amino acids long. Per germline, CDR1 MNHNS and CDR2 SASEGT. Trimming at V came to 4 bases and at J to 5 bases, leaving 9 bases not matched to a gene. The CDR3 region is CASSGRGTGFTEAFF. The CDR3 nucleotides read TGTGCCAGCAGTGGAAGGGGGACAGGTTTTACTGAAGCTTTCTTT.

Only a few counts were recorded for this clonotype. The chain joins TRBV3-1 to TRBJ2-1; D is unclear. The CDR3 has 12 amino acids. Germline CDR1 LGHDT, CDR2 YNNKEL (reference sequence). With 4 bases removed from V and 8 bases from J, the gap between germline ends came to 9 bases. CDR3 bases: TGTGCCAGCAGCCCCGAGTTACATGAGCAGTTCTTC. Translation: CASSPELHEQFF.

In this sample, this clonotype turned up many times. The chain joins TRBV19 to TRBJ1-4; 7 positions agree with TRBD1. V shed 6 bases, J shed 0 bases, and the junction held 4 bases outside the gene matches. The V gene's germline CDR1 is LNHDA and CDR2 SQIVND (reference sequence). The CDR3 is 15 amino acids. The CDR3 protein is CASRIQGATNEKLFF. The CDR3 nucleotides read TGTGCCAGTAGGATCCAGGGGGCAACTAATGAAAAACTGTTTTTT.

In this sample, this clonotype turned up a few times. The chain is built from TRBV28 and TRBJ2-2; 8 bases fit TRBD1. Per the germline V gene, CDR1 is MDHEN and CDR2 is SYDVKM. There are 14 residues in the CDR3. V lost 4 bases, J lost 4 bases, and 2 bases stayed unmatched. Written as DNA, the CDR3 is TGTGCCAGCAGTTCACAGGGGGGCACCGGGGAGCTGTTTTTT. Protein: CASSSQGGTGELFF.

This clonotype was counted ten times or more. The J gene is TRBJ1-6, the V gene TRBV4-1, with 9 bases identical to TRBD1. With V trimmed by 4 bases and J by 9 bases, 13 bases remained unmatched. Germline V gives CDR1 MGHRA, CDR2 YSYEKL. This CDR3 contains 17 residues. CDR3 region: CASSPSILTGGFSPLHF. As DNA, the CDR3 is TGCGCCAGCAGCCCCTCTATCCTGACAGGGGGATTTTCACCCCTCCACTTT.

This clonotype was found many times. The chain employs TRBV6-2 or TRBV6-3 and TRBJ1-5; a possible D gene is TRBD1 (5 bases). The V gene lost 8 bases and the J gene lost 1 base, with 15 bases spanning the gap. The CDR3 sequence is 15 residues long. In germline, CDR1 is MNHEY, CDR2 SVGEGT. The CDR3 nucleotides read TGTGCCAGCTATTACGGGGGTGGAAGCAATCAGCCCCAGCATTTT. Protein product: CASYYGGGSNQPQHF.

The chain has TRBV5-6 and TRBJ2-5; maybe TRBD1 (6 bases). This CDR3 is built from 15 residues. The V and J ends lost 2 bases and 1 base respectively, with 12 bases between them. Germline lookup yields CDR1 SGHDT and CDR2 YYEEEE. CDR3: CASSLPNRVQETQYF. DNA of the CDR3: TGTGCCAGCAGCTTACCAAACAGGGTCCAAGAGACCCAGTACTTC.

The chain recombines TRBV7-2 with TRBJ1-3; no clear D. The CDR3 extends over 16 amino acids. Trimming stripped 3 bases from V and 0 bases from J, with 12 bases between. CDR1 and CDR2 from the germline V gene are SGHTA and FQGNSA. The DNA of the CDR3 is TGTGCCAGCAGCTTTGACAAGCTTAACTCTGGAAACACCATATATTTT. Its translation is CASSFDKLNSGNTIYF.

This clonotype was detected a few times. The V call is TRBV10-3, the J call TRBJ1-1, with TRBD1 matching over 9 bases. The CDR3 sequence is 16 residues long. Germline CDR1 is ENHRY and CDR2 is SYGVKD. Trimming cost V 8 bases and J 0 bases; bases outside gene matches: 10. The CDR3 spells CAIGATGGKVNTEAFF. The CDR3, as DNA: TGTGCCATCGGAGCGACAGGGGGAAAAGTGAACACTGAAGCTTTCTTT.

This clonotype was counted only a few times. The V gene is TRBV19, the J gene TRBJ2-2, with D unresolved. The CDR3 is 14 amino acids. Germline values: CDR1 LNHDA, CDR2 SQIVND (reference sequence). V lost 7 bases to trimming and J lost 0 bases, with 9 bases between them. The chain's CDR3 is CASTLLTNTGELFF. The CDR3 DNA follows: TGTGCCAGTACCCTCCTGACGAACACCGGGGAGCTGTTTTTT.

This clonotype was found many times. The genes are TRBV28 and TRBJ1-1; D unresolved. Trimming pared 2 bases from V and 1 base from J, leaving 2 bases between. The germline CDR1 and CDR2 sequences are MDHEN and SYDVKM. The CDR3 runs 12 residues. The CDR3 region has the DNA TGTGCCAGCAGTTTACGGAACACTGAAGCTTTCTTT. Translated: CASSLRNTEAFF.

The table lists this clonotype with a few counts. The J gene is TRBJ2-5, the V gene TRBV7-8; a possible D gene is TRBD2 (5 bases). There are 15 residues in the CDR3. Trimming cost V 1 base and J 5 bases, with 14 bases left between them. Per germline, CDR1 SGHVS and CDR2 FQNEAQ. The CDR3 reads CASSLVPSRSETQYF. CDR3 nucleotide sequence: TGTGCCAGCAGCTTAGTGCCTAGCAGGAGTGAGACCCAGTACTTC. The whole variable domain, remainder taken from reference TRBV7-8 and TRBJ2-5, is GAGVSQSPRYKVAKRGQDVALRCDPISGHVSLFWYQQALGQGPEFLTYFQNEAQLDKSGLPSDRFFAERPEGSVSTLKIQRTQQEDSAVYLCASSLVPSRSETQYFGPGTRLLVL.

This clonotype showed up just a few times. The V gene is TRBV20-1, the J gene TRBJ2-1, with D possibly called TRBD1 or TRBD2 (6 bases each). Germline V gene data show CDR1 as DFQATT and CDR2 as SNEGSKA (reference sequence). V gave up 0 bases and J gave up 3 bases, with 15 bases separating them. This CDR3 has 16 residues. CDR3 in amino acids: CSARDLGGSVYNEQFF. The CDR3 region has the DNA TGCAGTGCTAGAGATCTAGGGGGGTCAGTCTACAATGAGCAGTTCTTC.

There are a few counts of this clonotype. CDR3: CASSSQDRAGGEQYF. Here the CDR3 DNA reads TGTGCCAGCAGTTCCCAGGACAGGGCGGGAGGCGAGCAGTACTTC. V is TRBV6-5 and J is TRBJ2-7; D could derive from TRBD1 or TRBD2 (8 bases each). Trimming pared 4 bases from V and 6 bases from J, leaving 19 bases between. This CDR3 is 15 amino acids long. In germline, CDR1 is MNHEY, CDR2 SVGAGI.

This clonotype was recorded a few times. CDR3: CASSLRLAQWFF. Here the CDR3 DNA reads TGTGCCAGCAGCCTGAGACTAGCTCAGTGGTTCTTC. The gene calls are TRBV28 and TRBJ2-1; 7 bases are a match to TRBD2. The CDR3 consists of 12 residues. Germline loops: CDR1 MDHEN, CDR2 SYDVKM. Trimming removed 6 bases from V and 15 bases from J; junction bases left unmatched: 11.

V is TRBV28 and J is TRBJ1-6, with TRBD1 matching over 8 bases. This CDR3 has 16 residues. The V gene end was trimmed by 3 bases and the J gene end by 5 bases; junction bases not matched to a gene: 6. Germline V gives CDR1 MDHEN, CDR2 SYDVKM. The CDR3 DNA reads TGTGCCAGCAGTTTTCCGGACAGGGCCAATAATTCACCCCTCCACTTT. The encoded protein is CASSFPDRANNSPLHF.

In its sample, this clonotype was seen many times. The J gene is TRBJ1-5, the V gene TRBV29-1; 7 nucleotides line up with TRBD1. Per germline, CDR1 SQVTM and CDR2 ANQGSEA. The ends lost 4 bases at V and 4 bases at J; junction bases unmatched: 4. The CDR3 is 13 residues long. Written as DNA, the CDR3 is TGCAGCGTTGGACAGGGTACTAATCAGCCCCAGCATTTT. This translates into CSVGQGTNQPQHF.

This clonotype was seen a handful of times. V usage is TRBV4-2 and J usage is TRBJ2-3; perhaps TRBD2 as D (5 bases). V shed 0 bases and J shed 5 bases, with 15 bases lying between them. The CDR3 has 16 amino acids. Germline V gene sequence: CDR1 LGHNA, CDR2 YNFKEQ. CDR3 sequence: CASSQDPSDGVDTQYF. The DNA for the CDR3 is TGTGCCAGCAGCCAAGATCCCTCAGACGGGGTAGATACGCAGTATTTT.

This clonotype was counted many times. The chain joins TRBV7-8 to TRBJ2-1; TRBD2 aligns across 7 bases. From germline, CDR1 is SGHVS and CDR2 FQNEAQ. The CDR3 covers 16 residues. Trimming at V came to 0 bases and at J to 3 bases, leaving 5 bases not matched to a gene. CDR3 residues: CASSLARTRSYNEQFF. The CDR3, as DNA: TGTGCCAGCAGCTTAGCGAGGACTAGAAGCTACAATGAGCAGTTCTTC. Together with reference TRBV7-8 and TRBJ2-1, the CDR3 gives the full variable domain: GAGVSQSPRYKVAKRGQDVALRCDPISGHVSLFWYQQALGQGPEFLTYFQNEAQLDKSGLPSDRFFAERPEGSVSTLKIQRTQQEDSAVYLCASSLARTRSYNEQFFGPGTRLTVL.

This CDR3 is CASSSRGTGITYEQYF. Written as DNA, the CDR3 is TGTGCCAGCAGCTCCCGCGGGACAGGGATAACCTACGAGCAGTACTTC. The J gene is TRBJ2-7, the V gene TRBV7-2; 9 nucleotides align to TRBD1. V was clipped by 4 bases and J by 2 bases; unmatched bases: 9. The CDR3 is made up of 16 amino acids. The germline gives CDR1 SGHTA, CDR2 FQGNSA. The full variable domain, rest sourced from reference TRBV7-2 and TRBJ2-7, is GAGVSQSPSNKVTEKGKDVELRCDPISGHTALYWYRQSLGQGLEFLIYFQGNSAPDKSGLPSDRFSAERTGGSVSTLTIQRTQQEDSAVYLCASSSRGTGITYEQYFGPGTRLTVT.

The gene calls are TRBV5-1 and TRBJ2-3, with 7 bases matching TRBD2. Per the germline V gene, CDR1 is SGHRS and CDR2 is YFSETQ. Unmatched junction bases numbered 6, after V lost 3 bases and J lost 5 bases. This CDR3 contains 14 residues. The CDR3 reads CASSSSGRGDTQYF. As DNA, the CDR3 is TGCGCCAGCAGCTCTAGCGGCCGGGGAGATACGCAGTATTTT.

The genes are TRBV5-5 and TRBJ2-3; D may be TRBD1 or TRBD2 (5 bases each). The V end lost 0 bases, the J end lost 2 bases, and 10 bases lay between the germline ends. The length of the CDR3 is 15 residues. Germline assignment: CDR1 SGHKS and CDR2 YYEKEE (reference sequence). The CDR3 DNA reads TGTGCCAGCAGCTTGGTAGGGGACCCCACAGATACGCAGTATTTT. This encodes CASSLVGDPTDTQYF.

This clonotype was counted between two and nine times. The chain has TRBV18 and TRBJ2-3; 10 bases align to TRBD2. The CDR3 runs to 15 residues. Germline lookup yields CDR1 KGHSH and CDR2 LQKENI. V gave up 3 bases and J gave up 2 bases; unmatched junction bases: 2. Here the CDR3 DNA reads TGTGCCAGCTCACCGGGACTAGCGTCCACAGATACGCAGTATTTT. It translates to CASSPGLASTDTQYF.